The following is a T cell receptor (beta chain) sequence with its context. The antigen is not known. Time point here: recipient sample about 28 days before transplant, after cytoreduction. The data derive from a study of T cell clonotyping in hematopoietic cell transplantation. Study-wide background: Recipients' pretransplant samples followed cytoreduction. Regarding the study as a whole: Broader posttransplant TCR repertoire diversity was predicted by graft donor and pretransplant recipient Inverse Simpson Index values. CD4 and CD8 repertoire contributions could not be separated without sorting. After transplant, recipient diversity fell while pathologically expanded clonotypes grew through day 180.

The CDR3 has 16 residues. The trim removed 2 bases at V and 4 bases at J, leaving 11 bases unmatched. The V gene's germline CDR1 is GTSNPN and CDR2 SVGIG (reference sequence). The table came from immunoSEQ multiplex PCR; TCRdb's copy has only in-frame clones and leaves some out. This repertoire shows 65,000 to 80,000 clones, around 96% found once; its top ten account for roughly 1.5%. This chain uses TRBV30 with TRBJ2-3, with 8 bases lining up with TRBD1. The sequencing here drew on peripheral blood mononuclear cells, taken before stem cell transplant. The TCR sequence derives from a woman aged 45 to 65 with acute myeloid leukemia. Some clones in this sample may be carry-over from other donors' samples. In DNA form, the CDR3 reads TGTGCCTGGAGTCCCGACAGGGGTTTGATGCCAGATACGCAGTATTTT. Amino acids: CAWSPDRGLMPDTQYF.